The source of this TCR beta chain is a study of blood T cell repertoires in COVID-19. Turning to the study itself: The United States, Italy and Spain provided the acute and convalescent COVID-19 samples.

Original methodology: Using reference gene primer amplification, nucleated cell counts were estimated. Sequenced by immunoSEQ multiplex PCR; TCRdb stores in-frame clones only, minus some. V and J calls and clone size are given by that table; D and trimming were obtained from the DNA. The data hold about 110,000 clones, with about 85% observed a single time. Sequences were obtained from peripheral blood. This TCR was sampled from a man in his forties with acute or convalescent COVID-19.

For the CDR3, the DNA is TGTGCCAGCAGCTTCGGACACCGAAAGGACGGCTACACCTTC. Its translation is CASSFGHRKDGYTF. V is TRBV7-2 and J is TRBJ1-2; D is perhaps TRBD1 (5 bases). Trimming shortened V by 3 bases and J by 8 bases, and 16 bases separated the two germline ends. Per the germline V gene, CDR1 is SGHTA and CDR2 is FQGNSA. The CDR3 runs 14 residues.